Listed below are T cell receptor beta chains from one sample, sequenced in a study of Graves' ophthalmopathy and Graves' hyperthyroidism. One entry per CDR3 protein, called by TCRdb with MiXCR from the multiplex PCR reads. The sample consists of around 590,000 distinct CDR3 sequences, less than 40% of them appearing once. Sequenced material: peripheral blood or thyroid tissue (not recorded which). The receptors come from an adult man with Graves' hyperthyroidism. CDR3s include the opening cysteine and the closing phenylalanine or tryptophan. D genes are given only for firm matches. Not all rows give a size; the values are once, few, many and, for expanded clones, a class.

J gene	D gene	V gene	clone size	CDR3 length	CDR3 DNA	CDR3 protein
TRBJ2-7	TRBD1	TRBV20-1	.	15	TGCAGTGCTAGAGTCCCGGGACAGTTGATCGACGAGCAGTACTTC	CSARVPGQLIDEQYF
TRBJ1-2	.	TRBV28	.	12	TGTGCCAGCAGTCCGCCCAACTGGGCCTACACCTTC	CASSPPNWAYTF
TRBJ2-1	TRBD1	TRBV7-6	.	14	TGTCCCAGCAGCACCCGACAGGGGCCCTACGAGCAGTTCTTC	CPSSTRQGPYEQFF
TRBJ2-7	.	TRBV24-1	many	13	TGTGCCACCAGTGATTTGCGAGGGGACGAGCAGTACTTC	CATSDLRGDEQYF
TRBJ1-1	.	TRBV15	many	17	TGTGCCACCAGCAGAGAGTACCCCGGGGCAATGAACACTGAAGCTTTCTTT	CATSREYPGAMNTEAFF
TRBJ2-2	.	TRBV7-2	many	15	TGTGCCAGCAGCGAAGATTGGACAGCCACCGGGGAGCTGTTTTTT	CASSEDWTATGELFF
TRBJ2-7	.	TRBV29-1	many	13	TGCAGCGTACAGACCGGACGGGGAGGCGAGCAGTACTTC	CSVQTGRGGEQYF
TRBJ1-1	.	TRBV2	.	16	TGTGCCAGCAGGGAATTTTCGGGGACCTCACGCACTGAAGCTTTCTTT	CASREFSGTSRTEAFF
TRBJ1-1	.	TRBV5-6	few	15	TGTGCCAGCAGCCCTGGGACGGGGTACGGCACTGAAGCTTTCTTT	CASSPGTGYGTEAFF
TRBJ1-2	TRBD1	TRBV7-9	.	15	TGTGCCAGCAGTTTAAATCCGGGACAGGGGCCTGGCTACACCTTC	CASSLNPGQGPGYTF
TRBJ2-7	.	TRBV7-9	many	14	TGTGCCAGCAGCTTAGCCGGGAAGGCCTACGAGCAGTACTTC	CASSLAGKAYEQYF
TRBJ2-6	.	TRBV15	few	17	TGTGCCACCAGCAGAGGGGGCGGGGTCTCTGGGGCCAACGTCCTGACTTTC	CATSRGGGVSGANVLTF
TRBJ2-7	TRBD2	TRBV25-1	many	15	TGTGCCAGCAGTCTAGCGGGAGGGCCCAACTACGAGCAGTACTTC	CASSLAGGPNYEQYF
TRBJ1-4	.	TRBV12-3/TRBV12-4	many	12	TGTGCCAGCAGTTTGATCAGGACGGAACTGTTTTTT	CASSLIRTELFF
TRBJ2-2	.	TRBV20-1	.	10	TGCAGTGCTACTATCACTGAGCTGTTTTTT	CSATITELFF
TRBJ1-2	.	TRBV5-4	.	13	TGTGCCAGCTCCCAAGGCCGAAGCTATGGCCACACCTTC	CASSQGRSYGHTF
TRBJ2-6	.	TRBV7-8	many	19	TGTGCCAGCAGCTACCGAGGGGTTAGCGGCCCCTCTGGGGCCAACGTCCTGACTTTC	CASSYRGVSGPSGANVLTF
TRBJ2-7	TRBD2	TRBV7-6	many	15	TGTGCCAGCAGCTCCCGACTAGCGGGAGGCCACGAGCAGTACTTC	CASSSRLAGGHEQYF
TRBJ2-7	.	TRBV4-1	many	13	TGCGCCAGCAGCCCAATCCCGTCCTACGAGCAGTACTTC	CASSPIPSYEQYF
TRBJ2-3	.	TRBV20-1	.	13	TGCAGTGCCCCCGACTCCTACACAGATACGCAGTATTTT	CSAPDSYTDTQYF
TRBJ2-2	TRBD2	TRBV24-1	few	17	TGTGCCACCAGTGATCTAAAGCGGGAGCAGGACACCGGGGAGCTGTTTTTT	CATSDLKREQDTGELFF
TRBJ1-5	TRBD1	TRBV29-1	many	13	TGCAGCGTCCAGGGGGCGGGCAATCAGCCCCAGCATTTT	CSVQGAGNQPQHF
TRBJ1-5	TRBD1	TRBV6-5	.	17	TGTGCCAGCAGTTACACGACAGGGGCCTATAGCAATCAGCCCCAGCATTTT	CASSYTTGAYSNQPQHF
TRBJ2-5	.	TRBV4-1	few	15	TGCGCCAGCAGCCAAGATCTTGACAGCCAAGAGACCCAGTACTTC	CASSQDLDSQETQYF
TRBJ2-5	.	TRBV7-2	.	19	TGTGCCAGCAGCACCCAAGCAGGGGTTAATGAGCAGCAATGGGAGACCCAGTACTTC	CASSTQAGVNEQQWETQYF
TRBJ2-5	.	TRBV6-2/TRBV6-3	.	12	TGTGCCAGCGGGCAGGCCTTGGGGGCCCAGTACTTC	CASGQALGAQYF
TRBJ1-4	.	TRBV10-3	.	13	TGTGCCATCAGTGTGGGGGCGGGTGAAAAACTGTTTTTT	CAISVGAGEKLFF
TRBJ2-7	TRBD2	TRBV5-1	many	14	TGCGCCAGCAGTACCCTAGCGGACGCCTACGAGCAGTACTTC	CASSTLADAYEQYF
TRBJ1-2	TRBD1	TRBV7-9	.	14	TGTGCCAGCAGTCCGTGGGACAGGAACTATGGCTACACCTTC	CASSPWDRNYGYTF
TRBJ1-4	.	TRBV2	.	16	TGTGCCAGCAGCGGGGGGGGAGCGACAACTAATGAAAAACTGTTTTTT	CASSGGGATTNEKLFF
TRBJ1-1	TRBD1	TRBV20-1	once	15	TGCAGTGCTAGAGAGGACAGGGCGGGTGACACTGAAGCTTTCTTT	CSAREDRAGDTEAFF
TRBJ1-2	.	TRBV12-5	.	14	TGTGCTAGTGGTTTGGTAGGAGCGGTCAGGATCTACACCTTC	CASGLVGAVRIYTF
TRBJ1-1	.	TRBV7-3	.	13	TGTGCCAGCAGCCTAGTCGGCACCCAGGCCCCCTTATTT	CASSLVGTQAPLF
TRBJ2-2	.	TRBV7-9	many	16	TGTGCCAGCAGCTTAACTGGAGGGATCCACACCGGGGAGCTGTTTTTT	CASSLTGGIHTGELFF
TRBJ2-1	TRBD2	TRBV29-1	.	14	TGCAGCCTGGTGTTTACTAGCGGCTACAATGAGCAGTTCTTC	CSLVFTSGYNEQFF
TRBJ2-1	.	TRBV29-1	few	11	TGCAGCGTTGCAATTCCGGATGAGCAGTTCTTC	CSVAIPDEQFF
TRBJ2-5	TRBD2	TRBV12-3/TRBV12-4	few	15	TGTGCCAGCAGTTTAAGAGCGGGAGGACAAGAGACCCAGTACTTC	CASSLRAGGQETQYF
TRBJ2-7	TRBD2	TRBV9	.	16	TGTGCCAGCAGCGTAGGAGGACTAGCGGGATCCTACGAGCAGTACTTC	CASSVGGLAGSYEQYF
TRBJ2-7	TRBD2	TRBV25-1	once	15	TGTGCCAGCAGTATCAGCGGGAGGGCATACTACGAGCAGTACTTC	CASSISGRAYYEQYF
TRBJ2-5	.	TRBV3-1	many	16	TGTGCCAGCAGCCAAGACACGACGGTCCACCGAGAGACCCAGTACTTC	CASSQDTTVHRETQYF
TRBJ2-7	.	TRBV25-1	.	14	TGTGCCAGCAGTCCAAAGACAGAGGACTGCGAGCAGTACTTC	CASSPKTEDCEQYF